The rows below give T cell receptor beta chains drawn from one sample of a study of T-cell reconstitution after alpha-beta-depleted transplantation in children. TCRdb analysed the PCR reads with MiXCR anew, one entry per CDR3 protein. The data contain more than 120,000 distinct CDR3 sequences, roughly 9% of them singletons. The source was PBMCs, mostly from graft donor cells, collected 180 days after TCRalphabeta/CD19-depleted stem cell transplant. All receptors come from a female patient aged 2-9 years who had a stem cell transplant for congenital amegakaryocytic thrombocytopenia, so the T cells may come from the graft donor. The CDR3 runs from the conserved cysteine through the conserved F or W. The order of the fields is J gene, V gene, clone size, D gene, CDR3 DNA, CDR3 protein. The D gene is left open where the match is weak. Size tells how often a clone was seen (once, few, many) or the class of an expanded clone, and some rows leave it out.

J: TRBJ1-6
V: TRBV28
size: many
D: TRBD1
DNA: TGTGCCAGCAGTTTGGGGGGACAGACTCTTAATAGGGCCCTCCACTTT
CDR3: CASSLGGQTLNRALHF

J: TRBJ2-5
V: TRBV5-1
size: few
D: .
DNA: TGCGCCAGCAGCCTCTCGGGGCGCGGGGAGACCCATTACTTC
CDR3: CASSLSGRGETHYF

J: TRBJ2-7
V: TRBV28
size: many
D: TRBD1
DNA: TGTGCCAGCAGTTTATGGACAGGGGCACTAATCTACGAGCAGTACTTC
CDR3: CASSLWTGALIYEQYF

J: TRBJ1-1
V: TRBV18
size: many
D: .
DNA: TGTGCCAGCTCACGGGCAGGACGGCGTCCTGAAGCTTTCTTT
CDR3: CASSRAGRRPEAFF

J: TRBJ2-7
V: TRBV11-2
size: many
D: .
DNA: TGTGCCAGCAGCCCCCTTACAGGACACCACGAGCAGTACTTC
CDR3: CASSPLTGHHEQYF

J: TRBJ1-1
V: TRBV4-2
size: .
D: .
DNA: TGTGCCAGCAGCCAAGATAGAAGGGCAGAAGCTTTCTTT
CDR3: CASSQDRRAEAFF

J: TRBJ1-3
V: TRBV18
size: many
D: .
DNA: TGTGCCAGCTCACCGAGTACAATACAGGGCGGCTGGAACACCATATATTTT
CDR3: CASSPSTIQGGWNTIYF

J: TRBJ2-7
V: TRBV7-9
size: .
D: .
DNA: TGTGCCAGCAGCTATGAAGTATGGATCTACGAGCAGTACTTC
CDR3: CASSYEVWIYEQYF

J: TRBJ2-1
V: TRBV29-1
size: many
D: .
DNA: TGCAGCGTTGATCCTAGTTCGAGTAATGAGCAGTTCTTC
CDR3: CSVDPSSSNEQFF

J: TRBJ1-5
V: TRBV10-3
size: many
D: .
DNA: TGTGCCATCAGTGAGTCGTGGTTCGAGCCCCAGCATTTT
CDR3: CAISESWFEPQHF

J: TRBJ2-2
V: TRBV15
size: many
D: .
DNA: TGTGCCACCAGCAGAGGTCAGCCCCGTTTCACCGGGGAGCTGTTTTTT
CDR3: CATSRGQPRFTGELFF

J: TRBJ2-1
V: TRBV7-8
size: few
D: TRBD2
DNA: TGTGCCAGCAGCTTAAGTCTAGCGGGAGCGAGGGGGGGCAATGAGCAGTTCTTC
CDR3: CASSLSLAGARGGNEQFF

J: TRBJ1-3
V: TRBV18
size: many
D: .
DNA: TGTGCCAGCTCACTCAGTTCCAGTTACGCGAGCTCTGGAAACACCATATATTTT
CDR3: CASSLSSSYASSGNTIYF

J: TRBJ1-1
V: TRBV5-4
size: many
D: .
DNA: TGTGCCAGCAGCTCCCCCAAAAATGCTTTCTTT
CDR3: CASSSPKNAFF

J: TRBJ2-2
V: TRBV4-1
size: many
D: TRBD1
DNA: TGCGCCAGCAGGCCCGGGACAGGGCCGAACACCGGGGAGCTGTTTTTT
CDR3: CASRPGTGPNTGELFF

J: TRBJ2-3
V: TRBV10-3
size: many
D: .
DNA: TGTGCCATCAGCGAAGGACTGGCAAGCACAGATACGCAGTATTTT
CDR3: CAISEGLASTDTQYF

J: TRBJ2-5
V: TRBV7-7
size: many
D: .
DNA: TGTGCCAGCAGCCTAGAGCCGGGTCCCGACCAAGAGACCCAGTACTTC
CDR3: CASSLEPGPDQETQYF

J: TRBJ2-7
V: TRBV11-2
size: .
D: .
DNA: TGTGCCAGCAGCTCGGCCGACTATCCCTACGAGCAGTACTTC
CDR3: CASSSADYPYEQYF

J: TRBJ2-7
V: TRBV7-2
size: few
D: TRBD2
DNA: TGTGCCAGCAGCTCCCAGCGGGAGTCCTACGAGCAGTACTTC
CDR3: CASSSQRESYEQYF

J: TRBJ1-4
V: TRBV6-2/TRBV6-3
size: few
D: TRBD1
DNA: TGTGCCAGCAGACCGGGACAGGGGAATGAAAAACTGTTTTTT
CDR3: CASRPGQGNEKLFF

J: TRBJ2-3
V: TRBV12-3/TRBV12-4
size: few
D: .
DNA: TGTGCCAGCAGTTTTGTGGCAGGGGGCACAGATACGCAGTATTTT
CDR3: CASSFVAGGTDTQYF

J: TRBJ1-5
V: TRBV15
size: few
D: .
DNA: TGTGCCACCAGCACCCATCCTTACTTACACCAGCCCCAGCATTTT
CDR3: CATSTHPYLHQPQHF

J: TRBJ1-1
V: TRBV5-8
size: many
D: .
DNA: TGTGCCAGCAGCTCGGACCGTTTGGGCACTGAAGCTTTCTTT
CDR3: CASSSDRLGTEAFF

J: TRBJ2-1
V: TRBV29-1
size: .
D: TRBD2
DNA: TGCAGCGTTATTCTTCGGACTAGCGGGAGAAATGAGCAGTTCTTC
CDR3: CSVILRTSGRNEQFF

J: TRBJ2-1
V: TRBV2
size: few
D: TRBD2
DNA: TGTGCCAGCAGTGAAAGCGAATTGGTTGGGCTAGCGGGAGGGTCCTACAATGAGCAGTTCTTC
CDR3: CASSESELVGLAGGSYNEQFF

J: TRBJ2-3
V: TRBV10-3
size: many
D: TRBD1
DNA: TGTGCCATCAACCTAGACCCAGGGGGAACGGATACGCAGTATTTT
CDR3: CAINLDPGGTDTQYF

J: TRBJ2-2
V: TRBV6-5
size: few
D: .
DNA: TGTGCCAGCAGTTACCGGGACGGTCACACCGGGGAGCTGTTTTTT
CDR3: CASSYRDGHTGELFF

J: TRBJ2-7
V: TRBV5-4
size: .
D: TRBD2
DNA: TGTGCCAGCAGCATTACTAGCGGGAGGTACGAGCAGTACTTC
CDR3: CASSITSGRYEQYF

J: TRBJ2-1
V: TRBV7-2
size: many
D: .
DNA: TGTGCCAGCAGCTTAGGTCGAGTCGCCTACAATGAGCAGTTCTTC
CDR3: CASSLGRVAYNEQFF

J: TRBJ2-7
V: TRBV10-3
size: many
D: .
DNA: TGTGCCATCAGTGACCCAAGGCAGGGGCTCACGTACGGGCAGTACTTC
CDR3: CAISDPRQGLTYGQYF

J: TRBJ1-2
V: TRBV7-2
size: .
D: .
DNA: TGTGCCAGCAGCTTTTCCGGGGGTGGCTACACCTTC
CDR3: CASSFSGGGYTF

J: TRBJ2-1
V: TRBV27
size: few
D: TRBD2
DNA: TGTGCCAGCAGTTTAGGGACGGGACTAGCGGGGCGCTCCTACAATGAGCAGTTCTTC
CDR3: CASSLGTGLAGRSYNEQFF